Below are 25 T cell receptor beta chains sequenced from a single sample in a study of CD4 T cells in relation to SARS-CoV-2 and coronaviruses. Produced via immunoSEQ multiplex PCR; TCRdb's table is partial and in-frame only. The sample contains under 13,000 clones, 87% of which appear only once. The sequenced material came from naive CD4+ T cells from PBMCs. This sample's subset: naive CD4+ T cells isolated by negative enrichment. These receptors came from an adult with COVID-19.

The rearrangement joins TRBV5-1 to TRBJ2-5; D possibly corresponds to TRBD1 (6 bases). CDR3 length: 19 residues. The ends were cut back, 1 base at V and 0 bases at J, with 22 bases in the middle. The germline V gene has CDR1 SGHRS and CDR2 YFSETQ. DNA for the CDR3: TGCGCCAGCAGCTTGAAAATTGGCCAGGGGCGCCTATACCAAGAGACCCAGTACTTC. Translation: CASSLKIGQGRLYQETQYF.

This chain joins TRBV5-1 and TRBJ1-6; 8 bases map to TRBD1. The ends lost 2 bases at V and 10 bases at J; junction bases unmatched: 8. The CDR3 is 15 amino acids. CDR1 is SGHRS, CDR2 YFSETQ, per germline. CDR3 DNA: TGCGCCAGCAGCTTAGGACAGGGACGGGGGTCACCCCTCCACTTT. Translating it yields CASSLGQGRGSPLHF.

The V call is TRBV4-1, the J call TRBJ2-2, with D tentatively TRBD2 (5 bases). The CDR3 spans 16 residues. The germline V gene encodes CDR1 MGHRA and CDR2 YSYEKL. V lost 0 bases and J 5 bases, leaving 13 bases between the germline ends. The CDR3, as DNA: TGCGCCAGCAGCCAAGATGAGGGCTACCCAACCGGGGAGCTGTTTTTT. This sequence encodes CASSQDEGYPTGELFF.

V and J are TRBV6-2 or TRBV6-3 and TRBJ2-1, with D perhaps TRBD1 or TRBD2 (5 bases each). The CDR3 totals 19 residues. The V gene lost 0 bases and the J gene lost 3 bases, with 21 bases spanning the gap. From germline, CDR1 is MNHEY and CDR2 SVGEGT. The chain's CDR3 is CASSYSKEMGVPFYNEQFF. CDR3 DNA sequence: TGTGCCAGCAGTTACTCGAAAGAGATGGGGGTTCCTTTCTACAATGAGCAGTTCTTC.

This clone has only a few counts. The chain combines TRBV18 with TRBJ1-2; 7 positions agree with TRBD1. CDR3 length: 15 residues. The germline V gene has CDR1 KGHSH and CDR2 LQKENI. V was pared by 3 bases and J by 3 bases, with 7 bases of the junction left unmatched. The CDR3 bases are TGTGCCAGCTCACCCGTGACAGGGACCGACTATGGCTACACCTTC. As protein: CASSPVTGTDYGYTF.

The CDR3 spells CASSLDGGADEQFF. Here the CDR3 DNA reads TGTGCCAGCAGCTTAGACGGGGGGGCCGATGAGCAGTTCTTC. This chain links TRBV11-3 with TRBJ2-1, with 8 bases aligning to TRBD2. The CDR3 runs 14 residues. The junction had 3 bases not matched to a gene; V was cut back by 0 bases and J by 8 bases. From germline, CDR1 is SGHNT and CDR2 YENEEA.

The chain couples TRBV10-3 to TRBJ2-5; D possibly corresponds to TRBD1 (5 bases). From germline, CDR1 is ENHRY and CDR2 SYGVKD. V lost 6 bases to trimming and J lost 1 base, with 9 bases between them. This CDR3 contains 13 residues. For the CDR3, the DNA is TGTGCCATCAGGACAGACAGCCAAGAGACCCAGTACTTC. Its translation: CAIRTDSQETQYF.

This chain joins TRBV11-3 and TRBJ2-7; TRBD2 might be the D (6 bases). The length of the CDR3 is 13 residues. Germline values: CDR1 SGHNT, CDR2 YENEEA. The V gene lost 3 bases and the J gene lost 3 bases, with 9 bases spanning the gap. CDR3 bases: TGTGCCAGCAGCTTTTGGGGGGACTACGAGCAGTACTTC. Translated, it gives CASSFWGDYEQYF.

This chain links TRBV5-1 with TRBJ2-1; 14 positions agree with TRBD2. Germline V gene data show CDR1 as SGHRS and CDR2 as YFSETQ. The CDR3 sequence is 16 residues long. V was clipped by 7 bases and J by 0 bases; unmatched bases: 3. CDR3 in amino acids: CASGGTSGSSYNEQFF. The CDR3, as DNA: TGCGCCAGCGGCGGGACTAGCGGGAGCTCCTACAATGAGCAGTTCTTC.

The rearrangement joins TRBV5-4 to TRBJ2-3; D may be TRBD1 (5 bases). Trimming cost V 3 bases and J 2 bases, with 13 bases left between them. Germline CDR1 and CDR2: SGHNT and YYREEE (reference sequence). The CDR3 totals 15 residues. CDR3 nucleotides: TGTGCCAGCAGCTCGACAGTTGAAGTCACAGATACGCAGTATTTT. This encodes CASSSTVEVTDTQYF.

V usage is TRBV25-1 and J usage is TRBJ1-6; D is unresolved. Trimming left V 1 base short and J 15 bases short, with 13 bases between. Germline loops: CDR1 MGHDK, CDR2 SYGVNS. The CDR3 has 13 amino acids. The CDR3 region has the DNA TGTGCCAGCAGTGAATCTTGGGAGGTATACCTCCACTTT. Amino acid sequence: CASSESWEVYLHF.

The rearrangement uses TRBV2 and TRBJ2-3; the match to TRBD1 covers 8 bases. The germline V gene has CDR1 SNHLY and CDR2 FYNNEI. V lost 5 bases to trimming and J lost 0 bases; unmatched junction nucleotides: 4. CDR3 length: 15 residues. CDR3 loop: CASSPGQGSTDTQYF. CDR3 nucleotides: TGTGCCAGCAGTCCAGGACAGGGCAGCACAGATACGCAGTATTTT.

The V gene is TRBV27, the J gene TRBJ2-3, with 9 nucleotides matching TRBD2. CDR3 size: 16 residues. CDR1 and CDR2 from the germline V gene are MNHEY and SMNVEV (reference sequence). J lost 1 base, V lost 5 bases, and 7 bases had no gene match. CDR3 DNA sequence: TGTGCCAGCAGTGCAGCTAGCGGGGCGGGCACAGATACGCAGTATTTT. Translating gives CASSAASGAGTDTQYF.

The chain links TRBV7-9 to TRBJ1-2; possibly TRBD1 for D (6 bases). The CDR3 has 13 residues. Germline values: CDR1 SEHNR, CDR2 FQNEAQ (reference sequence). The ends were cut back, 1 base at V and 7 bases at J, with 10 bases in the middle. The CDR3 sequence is CASSLDRESGYTF. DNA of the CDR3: TGTGCCAGCAGCTTAGACAGGGAAAGTGGCTACACCTTC.

The CDR3 loop reads CASSQDWTGYGGELFF. The DNA for the CDR3 is TGCGCCAGCAGCCAAGATTGGACGGGCTACGGCGGGGAGCTGTTTTTT. The chain couples TRBV4-3 to TRBJ2-2; no clear D. The V gene lost 0 bases and the J gene lost 7 bases, with 15 bases spanning the gap. CDR3 length equals 16 residues. Germline CDR1 is LGHNA and CDR2 is YSLEER.

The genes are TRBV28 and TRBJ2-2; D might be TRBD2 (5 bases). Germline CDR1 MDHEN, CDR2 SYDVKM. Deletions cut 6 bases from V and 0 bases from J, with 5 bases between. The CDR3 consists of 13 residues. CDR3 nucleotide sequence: TGTGCCAGCAGGGGAGCGAACACCGGGGAGCTGTTTTTT. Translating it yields CASRGANTGELFF.

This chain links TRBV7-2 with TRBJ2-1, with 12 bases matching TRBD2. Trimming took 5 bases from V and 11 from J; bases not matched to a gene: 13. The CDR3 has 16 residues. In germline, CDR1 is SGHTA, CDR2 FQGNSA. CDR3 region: CASSITSGGPPGQQFF. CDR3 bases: TGTGCCAGCAGCATCACTAGCGGGGGGCCCCCCGGTCAGCAGTTCTTC.

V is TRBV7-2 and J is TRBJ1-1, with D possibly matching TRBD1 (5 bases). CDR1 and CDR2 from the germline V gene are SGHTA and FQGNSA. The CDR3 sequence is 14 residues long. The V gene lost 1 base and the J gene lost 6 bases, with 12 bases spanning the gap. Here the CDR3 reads CASSLVSGGAEAFF. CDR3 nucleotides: TGTGCCAGCAGCTTAGTTTCCGGGGGAGCTGAAGCTTTCTTT.

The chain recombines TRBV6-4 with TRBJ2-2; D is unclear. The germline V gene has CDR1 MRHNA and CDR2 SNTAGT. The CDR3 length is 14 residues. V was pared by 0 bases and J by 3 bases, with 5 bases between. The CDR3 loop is CASSDSVHTGELFF. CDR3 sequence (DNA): TGTGCCAGCAGTGACTCCGTCCACACCGGGGAGCTGTTTTTT.

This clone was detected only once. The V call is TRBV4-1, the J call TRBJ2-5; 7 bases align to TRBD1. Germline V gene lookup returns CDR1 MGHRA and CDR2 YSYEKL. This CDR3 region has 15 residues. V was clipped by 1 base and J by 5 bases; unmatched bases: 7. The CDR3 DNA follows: TGCGCCAGCAGCCAAGTCACAGGGGTAAGGGAGACCCAGTACTTC. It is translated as CASSQVTGVRETQYF.

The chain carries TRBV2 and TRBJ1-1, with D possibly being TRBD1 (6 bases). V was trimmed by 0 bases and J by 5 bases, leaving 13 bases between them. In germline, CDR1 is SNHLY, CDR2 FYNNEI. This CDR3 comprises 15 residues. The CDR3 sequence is CASSEAEGRGTEAFF. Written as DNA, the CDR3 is TGTGCCAGCAGTGAAGCCGAAGGGAGGGGGACTGAAGCTTTCTTT.

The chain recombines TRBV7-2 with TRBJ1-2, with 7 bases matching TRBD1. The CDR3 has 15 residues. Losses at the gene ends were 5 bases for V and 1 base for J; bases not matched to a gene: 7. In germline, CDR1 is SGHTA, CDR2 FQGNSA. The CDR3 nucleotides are TGTGCCAGCAGCACCCGGGACAGCCTTAACTATGGCTACACCTTC. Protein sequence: CASSTRDSLNYGYTF.

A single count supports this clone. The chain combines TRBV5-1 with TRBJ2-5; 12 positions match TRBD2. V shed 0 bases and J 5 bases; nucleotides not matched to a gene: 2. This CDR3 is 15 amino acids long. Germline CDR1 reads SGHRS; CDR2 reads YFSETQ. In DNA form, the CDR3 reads TGCGCCAGCAGCTTGGCAACTAGCGGGGGGGAGACCCAGTACTTC. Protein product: CASSLATSGGETQYF.

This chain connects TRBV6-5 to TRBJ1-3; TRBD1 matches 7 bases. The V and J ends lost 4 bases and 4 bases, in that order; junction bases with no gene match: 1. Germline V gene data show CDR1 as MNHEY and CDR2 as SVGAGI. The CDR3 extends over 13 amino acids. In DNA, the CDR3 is TGTGCCAGCAGTTCGGGACAGGGAAACACCATATATTTT. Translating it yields CASSSGQGNTIYF.

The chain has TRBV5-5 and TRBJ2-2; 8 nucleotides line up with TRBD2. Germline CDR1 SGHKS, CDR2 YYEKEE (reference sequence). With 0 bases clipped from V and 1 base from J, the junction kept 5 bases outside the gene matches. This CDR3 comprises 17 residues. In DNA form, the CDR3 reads TGTGCCAGCAGCTTGGCCGGGGGGGTGGGGAACACCGGGGAGCTGTTTTTT. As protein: CASSLAGGVGNTGELFF. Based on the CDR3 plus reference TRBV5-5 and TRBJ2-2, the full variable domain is DAGVTQSPTHLIKTRGQQVTLRCSPISGHKSVSWYQQVLGQGPQFIFQYYEKEERGRGNFPDRFSARQFPNYSSELNVNALLLGDSALYLCASSLAGGVGNTGELFFGEGSRLTVL.